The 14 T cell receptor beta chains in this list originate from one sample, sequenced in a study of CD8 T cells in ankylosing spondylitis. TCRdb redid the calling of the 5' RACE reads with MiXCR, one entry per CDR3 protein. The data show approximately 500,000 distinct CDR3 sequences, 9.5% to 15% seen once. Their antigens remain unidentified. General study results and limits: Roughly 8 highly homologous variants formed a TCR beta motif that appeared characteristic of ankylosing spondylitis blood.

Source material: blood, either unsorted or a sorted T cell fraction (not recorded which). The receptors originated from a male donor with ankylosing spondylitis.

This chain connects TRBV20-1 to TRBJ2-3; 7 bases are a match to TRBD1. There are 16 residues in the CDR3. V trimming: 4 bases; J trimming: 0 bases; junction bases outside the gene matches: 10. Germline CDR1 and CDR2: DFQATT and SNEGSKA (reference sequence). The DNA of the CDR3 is TGCAGTGCTACTCGACACACAGGGGTGAGCACAGATACGCAGTATTTT. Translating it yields CSATRHTGVSTDTQYF.

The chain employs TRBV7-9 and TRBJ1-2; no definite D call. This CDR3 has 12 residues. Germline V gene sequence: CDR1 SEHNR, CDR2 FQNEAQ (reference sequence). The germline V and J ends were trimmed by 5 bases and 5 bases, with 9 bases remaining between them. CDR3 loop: CASSTIRYGYTF. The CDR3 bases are TGTGCCAGCAGCACAATCCGATATGGCTACACCTTC.

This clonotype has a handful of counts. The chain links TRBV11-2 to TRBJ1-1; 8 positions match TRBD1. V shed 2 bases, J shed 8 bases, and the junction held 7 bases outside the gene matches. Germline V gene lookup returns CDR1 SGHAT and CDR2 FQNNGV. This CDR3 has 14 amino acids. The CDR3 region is CASSLRQGIGEAFF. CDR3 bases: TGTGCCAGCAGCTTACGACAGGGGATTGGGGAAGCTTTCTTT.

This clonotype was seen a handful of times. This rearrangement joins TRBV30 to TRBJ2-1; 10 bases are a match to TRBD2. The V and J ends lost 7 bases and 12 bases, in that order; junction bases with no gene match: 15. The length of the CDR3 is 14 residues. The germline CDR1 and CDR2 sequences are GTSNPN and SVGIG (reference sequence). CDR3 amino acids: CASNKGLAFRGQFF. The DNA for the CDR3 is TGTGCCTCAAATAAGGGACTAGCGTTTCGTGGGCAGTTCTTC.

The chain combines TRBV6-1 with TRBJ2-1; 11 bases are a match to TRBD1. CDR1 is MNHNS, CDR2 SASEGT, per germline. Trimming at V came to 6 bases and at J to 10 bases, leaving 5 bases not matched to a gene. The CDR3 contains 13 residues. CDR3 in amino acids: CASSRDRGSEQFF. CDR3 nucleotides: TGTGCCAGCAGCCGGGACAGGGGGAGCGAGCAGTTCTTC.

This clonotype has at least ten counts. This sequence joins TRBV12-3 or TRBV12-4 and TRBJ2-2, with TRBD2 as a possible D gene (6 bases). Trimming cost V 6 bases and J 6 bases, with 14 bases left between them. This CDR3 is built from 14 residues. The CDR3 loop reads CASRPRDWSGELFF. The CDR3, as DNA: TGTGCCAGCAGACCCCGGGACTGGTCCGGGGAGCTGTTTTTT.

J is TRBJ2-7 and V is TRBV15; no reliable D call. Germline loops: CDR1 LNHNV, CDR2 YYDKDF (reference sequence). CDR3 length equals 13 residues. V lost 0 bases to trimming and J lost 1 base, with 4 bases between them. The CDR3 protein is CATSRDLSYEQYV. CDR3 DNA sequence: TGTGCCACCAGCAGAGATTTATCCTACGAGCAGTACGTC.

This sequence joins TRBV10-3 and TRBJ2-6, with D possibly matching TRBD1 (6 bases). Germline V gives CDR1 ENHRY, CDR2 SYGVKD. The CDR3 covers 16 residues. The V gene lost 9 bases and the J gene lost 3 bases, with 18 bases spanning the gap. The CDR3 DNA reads TGTGCCATAGGGGGAGTATCCGGCCTTGGGGCCAACGTCCTGACTTTC. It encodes CAIGGVSGLGANVLTF.

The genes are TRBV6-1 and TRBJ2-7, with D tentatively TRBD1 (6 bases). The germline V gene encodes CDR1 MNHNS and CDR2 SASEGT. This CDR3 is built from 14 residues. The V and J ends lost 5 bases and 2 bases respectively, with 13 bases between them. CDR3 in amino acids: CASSQRDTPYEQYF. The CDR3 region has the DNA TGTGCCAGCAGTCAACGGGACACCCCCTACGAGCAGTACTTC.

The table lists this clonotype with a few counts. The CDR3 DNA reads as TGTGCCAGCAGTCAAGGACTAGCGAGGGCAGATACGCAGTATTTT. Its protein product is CASSQGLARADTQYF. The chain carries TRBV2 and TRBJ2-3; 9 bases match TRBD2. Germline-derived CDR1 and CDR2 are SNHLY and FYNNEI. This CDR3 is built from 15 residues. V lost 5 bases, J lost 4 bases, and 7 bases stayed unmatched.

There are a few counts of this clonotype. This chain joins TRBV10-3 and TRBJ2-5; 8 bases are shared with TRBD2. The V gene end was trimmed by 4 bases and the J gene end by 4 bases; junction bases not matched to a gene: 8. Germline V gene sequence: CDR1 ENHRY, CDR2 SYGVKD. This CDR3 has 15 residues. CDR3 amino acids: CAISAWTSSRETQYF. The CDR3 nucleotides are TGTGCCATCAGTGCATGGACTAGCTCCCGAGAGACCCAGTACTTC.

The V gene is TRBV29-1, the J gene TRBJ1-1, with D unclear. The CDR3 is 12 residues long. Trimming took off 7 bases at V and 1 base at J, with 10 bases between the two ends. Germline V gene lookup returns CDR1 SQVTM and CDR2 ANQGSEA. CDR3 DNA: TGCAGCGGTGGACTGCAGAACACTGAAGCTTTCTTT. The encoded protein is CSGGLQNTEAFF.

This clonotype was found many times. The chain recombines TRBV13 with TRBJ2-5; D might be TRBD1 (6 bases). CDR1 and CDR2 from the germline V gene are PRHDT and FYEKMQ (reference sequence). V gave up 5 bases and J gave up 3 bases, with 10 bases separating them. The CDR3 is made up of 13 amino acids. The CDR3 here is CASSQGLKETQYF. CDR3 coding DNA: TGTGCCAGCAGCCAGGGGCTTAAAGAGACCCAGTACTTC.

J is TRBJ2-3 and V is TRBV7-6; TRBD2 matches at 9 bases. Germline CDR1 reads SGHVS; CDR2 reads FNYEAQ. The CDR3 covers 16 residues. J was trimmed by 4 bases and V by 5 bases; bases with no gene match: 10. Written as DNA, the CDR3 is TGTGCCAGCAGCCCGGGACTAGCCGGCGACTCAGATACGCAGTATTTT. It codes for CASSPGLAGDSDTQYF.